A selection of T cell receptor beta chains follows, all from one sample in a study of T cells after yellow fever vaccination. TCRdb processed the 5' RACE reads anew with MiXCR; each CDR3 protein has one entry. The sample consists of about 85,000 distinct CDR3 sequences, about an eighth of them appearing once. This specimen consisted of CD8+ T cells not binding an NS4B(214-222) dextramer, sorted from PBMCs, obtained 20 to 25 days after the first yellow fever vaccination. The source of these receptors is a man younger than 35 who received the YFV17D yellow fever vaccine. Each CDR3 is given with its conserved first and last residue. D genes are given only for firm matches. Expanded clones get a size class; other rows say once, few or many, or leave the size out.

V	J	size	D	DNA	CDR3
TRBV11-2	TRBJ2-2	few	.	TGTGCCAGCAGCTTAGTTCCCCCGAGCGCCACCGGGGAGCTGTTTTTT	CASSLVPPSATGELFF
TRBV4-3	TRBJ1-6	.	.	TGCGCCAGCAGCCAAGATGGCGATTCACCCCTCCACTTT	CASSQDGDSPLHF
TRBV11-2	TRBJ2-2	few	.	TGTGCCAGCAGCTTTAGGGTGCAGGGGCGAGGCACCGGGGAGCTGTTTTTT	CASSFRVQGRGTGELFF
TRBV12-5	TRBJ2-1	.	TRBD2	TGTGCTAGTGGTTTGTATCTAGCGGGGGTCTACAATGAGCAGTTCTTC	CASGLYLAGVYNEQFF
TRBV6-5	TRBJ1-1	.	.	TGTGCCAGCAGTTACTCCGTTGACACTGAAGCTTTCTTT	CASSYSVDTEAFF
TRBV30	TRBJ1-2	.	.	TGTGCCTGGAGTCCCGTTAACTATGGCTACACCTTC	CAWSPVNYGYTF
TRBV12-3/TRBV12-4	TRBJ1-2	few	.	TGTGCCAGCAGTTTAGAACCGGACTATGGCTACACCTTC	CASSLEPDYGYTF
TRBV7-3	TRBJ1-1	few	.	TGTGCCAGCAGCTCTCAGGGAACTGAAGCTTTCTTT	CASSSQGTEAFF
TRBV5-5	TRBJ2-3	few	.	TGTGCCAGCATACCTTTTGATCCAGATACGCAGTATTTT	CASIPFDPDTQYF
TRBV5-4	TRBJ2-1	few	TRBD2	TGTGCCAGCAGGCGGACTAGCGGAATAAACAATGAGCAGTTCTTC	CASRRTSGINNEQFF
TRBV12-3/TRBV12-4	TRBJ2-5	few	.	TGTGCCAGCAGTTTATGGCAGTCCCAAGAGACCCAGTACTTC	CASSLWQSQETQYF
TRBV9	TRBJ2-3	few	.	TGTGCCAGCAGCGTAGCCGATACGCAGTATTTT	CASSVADTQYF
TRBV12-3/TRBV12-4	TRBJ2-1	many	.	TGTGCCAGCAGTCCCCCAGGGGAACCTGAGCAGTTCTTC	CASSPPGEPEQFF
TRBV29-1	TRBJ2-5	.	.	TGCAGCGTTGAATCCGCGGGACAGATAGAAGAGACCCAGTACTTC	CSVESAGQIEETQYF
TRBV7-9	TRBJ2-5	.	TRBD2	TGTGCCAGCAGCTACCATGGGACTAGCGGGGGGGCAGAGACCCAGTACTTC	CASSYHGTSGGAETQYF
TRBV4-1	TRBJ2-3	few	.	TGCGCCAGCAGCCCGCGGGGCCCACATGATACGCAGTATTTT	CASSPRGPHDTQYF
TRBV6-5	TRBJ2-5	.	.	TGTGCCAGCAGTTACCACCCCCTAGCTGCGCCAGGGACCCAGTACTTC	CASSYHPLAAPGTQYF
TRBV12-3/TRBV12-4	TRBJ2-3	few	.	TGTGCCAGCCTGAGCACAGATACGCAGTATTTT	CASLSTDTQYF
TRBV7-3	TRBJ2-5	few	TRBD1	TGTGCCAGCAGCGCCGGGACAGAAGGTGGAGAGACCCAGTACTTC	CASSAGTEGGETQYF
TRBV7-2	TRBJ2-1	many	.	TGTGCCAGCAGCTTAGCAGCTTCCTCCTACAATGAGCAGTTCTTC	CASSLAASSYNEQFF
TRBV5-1	TRBJ2-6	.	.	TGCGCCAGCAGATTGAGGTCCGGGGCCAACGTCCTGACTTTC	CASRLRSGANVLTF
TRBV12-3/TRBV12-4	TRBJ1-1	few	.	TGTGCCAGCACCTCTTACAGGGACCGAGCTTTCTTT	CASTSYRDRAFF
TRBV7-2	TRBJ2-1	few	.	TGTGCCAGCAGCTTAGGAACAGGGATGGGGCCCAAGAGTGAGCAGTTCTTC	CASSLGTGMGPKSEQFF
TRBV20-1	TRBJ2-1	.	TRBD2	TGCAGTGCTAGTACGGGGGGGCTTGACTATGAGCAGTTCTTC	CSASTGGLDYEQFF
TRBV11-2	TRBJ1-2	.	TRBD1	TGTGCCAGCAGCTCGTCCGGGACAGGGTCTTATGGCTACACCTTC	CASSSSGTGSYGYTF
TRBV6-6	TRBJ1-2	few	.	TGTGCCAGCAGTTACTCGAAAGAGTCCGCCACCTTC	CASSYSKESATF
TRBV7-8	TRBJ2-2	.	.	TGTGCCAGCGAGGCAGGGCTGAACACCGGGGAGCTGTTTTTT	CASEAGLNTGELFF
TRBV29-1	TRBJ1-2	many	.	TGCAGCGTTGAAGGGGTCGACTTACTGAGGGGCTACACCTTC	CSVEGVDLLRGYTF
TRBV7-9	TRBJ1-4	few	.	TGTGCCAGCAGCTTTCCCCGACGGTTTGAAGATGAAAAACTGTTTTTT	CASSFPRRFEDEKLFF
TRBV5-1	TRBJ2-5	few	.	TGCGCCAGCACGACGCCCAGGGGAGAGACCCAGTACTTC	CASTTPRGETQYF
TRBV5-1	TRBJ2-7	few	TRBD1	TGCGCCAGCAGCCGAACGATACAGGGGGCGATTAAGCCCTACGAGCAGTACTTC	CASSRTIQGAIKPYEQYF
TRBV5-5	TRBJ1-2	.	TRBD1	TGTGCCAGCAGTCTCGGGACAGATTATGGCTACACCTTC	CASSLGTDYGYTF
TRBV12-3/TRBV12-4	TRBJ1-2	.	.	TGTGCCAGCAGTTTTGGCACTTCTAACTATGGCTACACCTTC	CASSFGTSNYGYTF
TRBV11-3	TRBJ2-3	.	TRBD1	TGTGCCAGCAGCTCCCGGGACAGGGGTGTGCATACGCAGTATTTT	CASSSRDRGVHTQYF
TRBV6-2/TRBV6-3	TRBJ1-2	.	TRBD1	TGTGCCAGCAGACAACGGACAGGGCAAGGCTACACCTTC	CASRQRTGQGYTF
TRBV4-1	TRBJ2-5	.	.	TGCGCCAGCAGCCATACAGGCATTCAAGAGACCCAGTACTTC	CASSHTGIQETQYF
TRBV12-5	TRBJ2-1	few	TRBD2	TGTGCTAGTGGTTTGTTCGGGGGGTACAATGAGCAGTTCTTC	CASGLFGGYNEQFF
TRBV4-1	TRBJ1-3	few	TRBD1	TGCGCCAGCAGTCAGGGGGGAGGTGGTGGAAACACCATATATTTT	CASSQGGGGGNTIYF
TRBV7-6	TRBJ2-2	.	.	TGTGCCAGCAGCGTACAGGGACACTCCACCGGGGAGCTGTTTTTT	CASSVQGHSTGELFF
TRBV12-3/TRBV12-4	TRBJ2-7	few	.	TGTGCCAGCAGTTTTCGATCCTACGAGCAGTACTTC	CASSFRSYEQYF
TRBV10-3	TRBJ2-1	.	TRBD2	TGTGCCATCAGTTCCGTAGCGGGGAGCCTTAGGGAGCAGTTCTTC	CAISSVAGSLREQFF
TRBV20-1	TRBJ2-1	.	.	TGCAGTGCTAGGCCGGGACTCGAGCAGTTCTTC	CSARPGLEQFF
TRBV13	TRBJ2-1	few	.	TGTGCCAGCAGCTCCCCTAGGGATGAGCAGTTCTTC	CASSSPRDEQFF
TRBV9	TRBJ2-2	.	.	TGTGCCAGCAGCGTAACCACCGGGGAGCTGTTTTTT	CASSVTTGELFF
TRBV3-1	TRBJ2-5	.	.	TGTGCCAGCAGCCAGGCTGAGGGGGTTGGGATACAAGAGACCCAGTACTTC	CASSQAEGVGIQETQYF
TRBV7-9	TRBJ2-1	few	.	TGTGCCAGCAGCTCAACGGGGGACACCTACAATGAGCAGTTCTTC	CASSSTGDTYNEQFF
TRBV12-3/TRBV12-4	TRBJ2-1	few	TRBD1	TGTGCCAGCAAACTCGACCGGGACAGCGAGTTCTTC	CASKLDRDSEFF
TRBV6-2/TRBV6-3	TRBJ1-1	few	.	TGTGCCAGCAGCCGCTTGGGATTTGAAGCTTTCTTT	CASSRLGFEAFF
TRBV29-1	TRBJ2-5	.	TRBD1	TGCAGCACAAGACTGACAGGGGAGACCCAGTACTTC	CSTRLTGETQYF
TRBV7-3	TRBJ1-4	once	.	TGTGCCAGCAGCTTACTTCCGGCAGAAACTAATGAAAAACTGTTTTTT	CASSLLPAETNEKLFF
TRBV10-2	TRBJ2-7	.	.	TGCGCCAGCAAGACTGCTGGGACCGAGCAGTACTTC	CASKTAGTEQYF
TRBV11-2	TRBJ2-3	few	TRBD1	TGTGCCAGCAGCCCCCCGACAGGGGTCCTCACAGATACGCAGTATTTT	CASSPPTGVLTDTQYF
TRBV4-1	TRBJ2-3	.	.	TGCGCCAGCAGCCAAGGATCCTCGGGACCCCTAAATACGCAGTATTTT	CASSQGSSGPLNTQYF
TRBV20-1	TRBJ2-3	few	.	TGCAGTGCTAGAGGTCTGAAGTGGCGCACAGATACGCAGTATTTT	CSARGLKWRTDTQYF
TRBV4-3	TRBJ1-1	.	.	TGCGCCAGCAGCCGCGGACAACGGAACACTGAAGCTTTCTTT	CASSRGQRNTEAFF
TRBV3-1	TRBJ2-7	few	TRBD1	TGTGCCAGCAGCCAAGTTCAGCGACAGGGTCCCCACGAGCAGTACTTC	CASSQVQRQGPHEQYF
TRBV6-2/TRBV6-3	TRBJ2-7	.	TRBD2	TGTGCCAGCAGTCCCCTGGGTATATCCGGGGGGGCGGAAGAGCAGTACTTC	CASSPLGISGGAEEQYF
TRBV27	TRBJ2-1	few	TRBD2	TGTGCCAGCAGTGAGCGGGGGGGCGAATCCCTATCCTACAATGAGCAGTTCTTC	CASSERGGESLSYNEQFF
TRBV5-1	TRBJ2-1	.	.	TGCGCCAGCAGCCCAAGGGGTTCTTACAATGAGCAGTTCTTC	CASSPRGSYNEQFF
TRBV6-5	TRBJ2-4	.	.	TGTGCCAGCAGTTACTCGATTCAGAGAAACATTCAGTACTTC	CASSYSIQRNIQYF